What follows are 18 T cell receptor beta chains derived from one specimen sequenced in a study of Ad26.COV2.S vaccination and SARS-CoV-2 variants (dated by TCRdb to the early 2020s). The library was built by means of the immunoSEQ multiplex PCR assay. The clones in this table, taken by TCRdb from immuneACCESS, are in-frame only. Not every clone is retained; where verified, under half of the shortfall comes from an unresolved V gene, and the cause of the rest is unknown. Across this sample there are around 420,000 clones, with roughly 88% seen only once. 3.6% of the sample is held by the ten biggest clonotypes. The treatment or condition tag for this specimen amounts to: about 20 received Ad26.COV2.S at low or high dose, single or two shots; about 5 received placebo; per-sample allocation not given. Repertoires of vaccine and placebo recipients were sequenced from samples taken on day 63 after the first injection.

Sequenced here: peripheral blood, sampled in a trial of Ad26.COV2.S vaccine versus placebo. These receptors were collected from a person between 18 and 59 years old who received the Ad26.COV2.S COVID-19 vaccine or a placebo.

This clone came up once. The chain carries TRBV10-1 and TRBJ1-5; D not certain. The CDR3 runs 15 residues. The germline CDR1 and CDR2 sequences are WNHNN and SYGVQD (reference sequence). V shed 4 bases and J shed 0 bases, with 10 bases lying between them. DNA of the CDR3: TGCGCCAGCAGTGGGGCAGCCTATAGCAATCAGCCCCAGCATTTT. This sequence encodes CASSGAAYSNQPQHF.

This clone was recorded only once. The chain couples TRBV30 to TRBJ1-1, with D uncertain. This CDR3 is 14 amino acids long. CDR1 is GTSNPN and CDR2 is SVGIG in the germline V gene (reference sequence). V was clipped by 0 bases and J by 0 bases, with 8 bases between them. The CDR3 region has the DNA TGTGCCTGGAGTGTGGGGTTCATGAACACTGAAGCTTTCTTT. Translated: CAWSVGFMNTEAFF.

The J gene is TRBJ2-2, the V gene TRBV4-1, with 8 bases aligning to TRBD2. From germline, CDR1 is MGHRA and CDR2 YSYEKL. V lost 4 bases and J lost 2; bases outside the gene matches: 6. The CDR3 has 16 residues. The CDR3 DNA is TGCGCCAGCAGCCCGCGGACTAGCCTAAACACCGGGGAGCTGTTTTTT. Protein product: CASSPRTSLNTGELFF.

The gene calls are TRBV7-2 and TRBJ2-5; D might be TRBD1 (6 bases). This CDR3 region has 13 residues. The V end lost 1 base, the J end lost 3 bases, and 6 bases lay between the germline ends. Germline values: CDR1 SGHTA, CDR2 FQGNSA. The CDR3: CASSLGQEETQYF. CDR3 nucleotides: TGTGCCAGCAGCTTAGGACAGGAAGAGACCCAGTACTTC.

CDR3 in amino acids: CASSYGVGWGALSNQPQHF. In DNA form, the CDR3 reads TGTGCCAGCAGTTACGGCGTAGGATGGGGGGCCCTTAGCAATCAGCCCCAGCATTTT. V and J are TRBV6-2 or TRBV6-3 and TRBJ1-5, with D possibly TRBD1 on 6 matching bases. This CDR3 region has 19 residues. Trimming took 2 bases from V and 0 from J, leaving 20 bases between them. The V gene's germline CDR1 is MNHEY and CDR2 SVGEGT.

This chain uses TRBV11-1 with TRBJ2-3; 10 bases fit TRBD1. V dropped 0 bases and J dropped 6; count of bases not matched to a gene: 3. The CDR3 has 15 amino acids. Per the germline V gene, CDR1 is SGHAT and CDR2 is FQDESV (reference sequence). CDR3 in DNA: TGTGCCAGCAGCTTAGCCGGGACAGGGGAGGATACGCAGTATTTT. Translation: CASSLAGTGEDTQYF. Full variable domain (rest looked up from reference TRBV11-1 and TRBJ2-3): EAEVAQSPRYKITEKSQAVAFWCDPISGHATLYWYRQILGQGPELLVQFQDESVVDDSQLPKDRFSAERLKGVDSTLKIQPAELGDSAMYLCASSLAGTGEDTQYFGPGTRLTVL.

V gene TRBV11-3 combines with J gene TRBJ2-3, with 8 nucleotides matching TRBD2. Germline values: CDR1 SGHNT, CDR2 YENEEA. The CDR3 length is 13 residues. V lost 5 bases and J lost 5; bases outside the gene matches: 3. CDR3 protein: CASSRGGQDTQYF. The CDR3 DNA reads TGTGCCAGCAGCCGGGGGGGACAAGATACGCAGTATTTT.

The chain recombines TRBV28 with TRBJ2-2; TRBD1 aligns across 9 bases. The CDR3 has 16 amino acids. Per the germline V gene, CDR1 is MDHEN and CDR2 is SYDVKM. V was clipped by 5 bases and J by 2 bases; unmatched bases: 6. The CDR3 spells CASSPPGQGNTGELFF. For the CDR3, the DNA is TGTGCCAGCAGTCCCCCGGGACAGGGAAACACCGGGGAGCTGTTTTTT. The full variable domain, completed using reference TRBV28 and TRBJ2-2, is DVKVTQSSRYLVKRTGEKVFLECVQDMDHENMFWYRQDPGLGLRLIYFSYDVKMKEKGDIPEGYSVSREKKERFSLILESASTNQTSMYLCASSPPGQGNTGELFFGEGSRLTVL.

V usage is TRBV7-8 and J usage is TRBJ1-3; no definite D call. Deletions cut 0 bases from V and 0 bases from J, with 15 bases between. CDR1 and CDR2 (germline): SGHVS, FQNEAQ. The CDR3 spans 18 residues. The CDR3 nucleotides are TGTGCCAGCAGCTTAGCGTCTTTGGGGAGCCTCTCTGGAAACACCATATATTTT. This translates into CASSLASLGSLSGNTIYF.

J is TRBJ1-2 and V is TRBV7-2, with TRBD1 matching over 10 bases. The CDR3 runs to 14 residues. CDR1 is SGHTA, CDR2 FQGNSA, per germline. V trimming: 3 bases; J trimming: 7 bases; junction bases outside the gene matches: 5. CDR3 sequence: CASSFGTGAFGYTF. The CDR3 bases are TGTGCCAGCAGCTTCGGGACAGGGGCTTTTGGCTACACCTTC.

The J gene is TRBJ2-5, the V gene TRBV7-9; possibly TRBD2 for D (6 bases). The germline V and J ends were trimmed by 4 bases and 0 bases, with 15 bases remaining between them. The CDR3 sequence is 16 residues long. The germline gives CDR1 SEHNR, CDR2 FQNEAQ (reference sequence). CDR3 coding DNA: TGTGCCAGCAGCTCACCACGGGAGAGAGACCAAGAGACCCAGTACTTC. It specifies CASSSPRERDQETQYF.

The chain recombines TRBV6-5 with TRBJ1-2; unclear D gene. CDR3 size: 16 residues. Deletions cut 4 bases from V and 0 bases from J, with 15 bases between. CDR1 MNHEY and CDR2 SVGAGI come from the germline V gene. The CDR3 nucleotides read TGTGCCAGCAGTTTGCGGCCACAGCTAGCTAACTATGGCTACACCTTC. This codes for CASSLRPQLANYGYTF.

The rearrangement joins TRBV18 to TRBJ1-3; D is ambiguous. CDR1 is KGHSH, CDR2 LQKENI, per germline. V lost 2 bases and J 0 bases, leaving 11 bases between the germline ends. CDR3 size: 16 residues. The CDR3 DNA is TGTGCCAGCTCACCAACCCGCGGCGACTCTGGAAACACCATATATTTT. Its protein product is CASSPTRGDSGNTIYF.

The chain recombines TRBV24-1 with TRBJ2-3, with a possible D match to TRBD2 (6 bases). Germline V gene data show CDR1 as KGHDR and CDR2 as SFDVKD. Between the trimmed V and J ends, which lost 0 bases and 3 bases, there was a span of 6 bases. This CDR3 has 14 amino acids. Here the CDR3 DNA reads TGTGCCACCAGTGATTTGCGGGGGACAGATACGCAGTATTTT. It translates to CATSDLRGTDTQYF.

The V call is TRBV7-3, the J call TRBJ2-2, with D tentatively TRBD2 (6 bases). V shed 4 bases and J shed 0 bases, with 6 bases lying between them. This CDR3 spans 14 amino acids. Germline loops: CDR1 SGHTA, CDR2 FQGTGA. CDR3 DNA: TGTGCCAGCAGCTGGGACTCGAACACCGGGGAGCTGTTTTTT. Translated, it gives CASSWDSNTGELFF.

The chain is built from TRBV30 and TRBJ2-3, with 13 bases identical to TRBD2. There are 16 residues in the CDR3. The germline V gene has CDR1 GTSNPN and CDR2 SVGIG (reference sequence). Trimming took 4 bases from V and 1 from J; bases not matched to a gene: 5. The DNA for the CDR3 is TGTGCCTGGAACCAAGGGACTAGCGGGGGCACAGATACGCAGTATTTT. Translated, it gives CAWNQGTSGGTDTQYF.

The V call is TRBV3-1 (or the pseudogene TRBV3-2), the J call TRBJ1-1, with a weak D call TRBD1 (6 bases). Germline values: CDR1 LGHDT, CDR2 YNNKEL (reference sequence). V dropped 0 bases and J dropped 5 bases, with 13 bases sitting between them. CDR3 length: 15 amino acids. CDR3 amino acids: CASSQDTQGVTEAFF. As DNA, the CDR3 is TGTGCCAGCAGCCAAGATACACAGGGAGTAACTGAAGCTTTCTTT.

This chain connects TRBV5-6 to TRBJ2-2; D is perhaps TRBD1 or TRBD2 (5 bases each). The CDR3 runs to 16 residues. Trimming removed 0 bases from V and 6 bases from J, with 15 bases in between. Germline loops: CDR1 SGHDT, CDR2 YYEEEE. This chain's CDR3 is CASSLGAGWRSGELFF. As DNA, the CDR3 is TGTGCCAGCAGCTTGGGGGCAGGGTGGAGGTCCGGGGAGCTGTTTTTT.